The 10 T cell receptor beta chains below all came from one sample that was sequenced in a study of blood T cell repertoires in COVID-19. Profiled with immunoSEQ multiplex PCR; TCRdb holds only in-frame clones, not every one. The data contain 45,000 to 75,000 clones, about 86% of them seen just once; the ten biggest clones take up 4.8%. Specimen: peripheral blood. Receptors were obtained from a man aged 60 to 69 with acute or convalescent COVID-19.

V and J are TRBV28 and TRBJ2-3; D is perhaps TRBD2 (5 bases). Germline-derived CDR1 and CDR2 are MDHEN and SYDVKM. V was trimmed by 11 bases and J by 2 bases, leaving 11 bases between them. The CDR3 runs to 12 residues. The CDR3 reads CACQAATDTQYF. In nucleotides, the CDR3 is TGTGCCTGTCAAGCGGCCACAGATACGCAGTATTTT. The full variable domain, in which reference TRBV28 and TRBJ2-3 provide the parts outside the CDR3, is DVKVTQSSRYLVKRTGEKVFLECVQDMDHENMFWYRQDPGLGLRLIYFSYDVKMKEKGDIPEGYSVSREKKERFSLILESASTNQTSMYLCACQAATDTQYFGPGTRLTVL.

This clone was observed a handful of times. V is TRBV5-1 and J is TRBJ1-1; 8 nucleotides align to TRBD1. This CDR3 is 15 amino acids long. With V trimmed by 2 bases and J by 6 bases, 9 bases remained unmatched. Per germline, CDR1 SGHRS and CDR2 YFSETQ. CDR3 nucleotides: TGCGCCAGCAGCTTTCAGGACAGGGCGGTTGCTGAAGCTTTCTTT. It codes for CASSFQDRAVAEAFF.

The V gene is TRBV25-1, the J gene TRBJ2-2; TRBD2 is a possible D gene (6 bases). Deletions cut 3 bases from V and 1 base from J, with 12 bases between. Germline CDR1 and CDR2: MGHDK and SYGVNS. The CDR3 runs 16 residues. The CDR3: CASSDTGGGNTGELFF. The CDR3 DNA reads TGTGCCAGCAGTGATACCGGGGGAGGGAACACCGGGGAGCTGTTTTTT.

This chain uses TRBV24-1 with TRBJ1-1, with no clear D. Germline loops: CDR1 KGHDR, CDR2 SFDVKD. V was shortened by 1 base and J by 7 bases, with 9 bases between the two germline ends. The CDR3 spans 13 residues. The CDR3 nucleotides read TGTGCCACCAGTGATTTAAATACGGGTGAAGCTTTCTTT. Amino acid sequence: CATSDLNTGEAFF.

A word on this clone: Germline is not matched at one junction end, which may reflect a read error. The chain combines TRBV5-1 with TRBJ2-2; D unresolved. The CDR3 runs to 14 residues. Germline values: CDR1 SGHRS, CDR2 YFSETQ. The CDR3: CASSLDGNTGELFF. DNA for the CDR3: TGCGCCAGCAGTTTGGACGGGAACACCGGGGAGCTGTTTTTT.

The V gene is TRBV6-1, the J gene TRBJ2-1, with 7 bases matching TRBD1. CDR1 MNHNS and CDR2 SASEGT come from the germline V gene. The CDR3 totals 14 residues. V trimming: 3 bases; J trimming: 9 bases; junction bases outside the gene matches: 8. CDR3 sequence reads: CASSEQQGYGEQFF. CDR3 nucleotide sequence: TGTGCCAGCAGTGAGCAACAGGGGTATGGTGAGCAGTTCTTC.

The chain is built from TRBV5-4 and TRBJ2-1; the D is unclear. Per germline, CDR1 SGHNT and CDR2 YYREEE (reference sequence). The V gene lost 5 bases and the J gene lost 9 bases, with 12 bases spanning the gap. The CDR3 loop spans 12 amino acids. The CDR3 DNA follows: TGTGCCAGCAGTTCGACTCCCATTGAGCAGTTCTTC. It specifies CASSSTPIEQFF.

V gene TRBV19 combines with J gene TRBJ1-1, with D hard to call. Per germline, CDR1 LNHDA and CDR2 SQIVND (reference sequence). The germline V and J ends were trimmed by 4 bases and 7 bases, with 22 bases remaining between them. The CDR3 covers 16 residues. The CDR3 bases are TGTGCCAGTAGTAAGTCTATCCGCGCCTGGTGGTTTGAAGCTTTCTTT. Encoded protein: CASSKSIRAWWFEAFF.

This chain joins TRBV4-2 and TRBJ2-7; TRBD2 might be the D (7 bases). The ends were cut back, 0 bases at V and 5 bases at J, with 14 bases in the middle. CDR3 length: 15 residues. Germline V gene sequence: CDR1 LGHNA, CDR2 YNFKEQ. Here the CDR3 reads CASSQERPGGHEQYF. CDR3 nucleotides: TGTGCCAGCAGCCAAGAGCGACCGGGGGGCCACGAGCAGTACTTC.

V is TRBV7-2 and J is TRBJ1-1, with no clear D. Trimming pared 2 bases from V and 7 bases from J, leaving 11 bases between. Germline loops: CDR1 SGHTA, CDR2 FQGNSA. The CDR3 covers 13 residues. The CDR3 loop reads CASSLPGGIEAFF. Here the CDR3 DNA reads TGTGCCAGCAGCTTACCGGGAGGGATTGAAGCTTTCTTT.